A selection of T cell receptor beta chains follows, all from one sample in a study of human T cells and chemical hapten exposure. TCRdb called the RACE reads again in MiXCR, with one record for every CDR3 protein. The table has 180,000 or so distinct CDR3 sequences, around 13% seen once. The sample was whole blood, taken in connection with sensitization to the hapten diphenylcyclopropenone (DPC). These receptor sequences come from a woman aged 25 to 39 with alopecia areata. Some clones in this sample may be carry-over from other donors' samples. Each CDR3 is given with its conserved first and last residue. D genes are given only for firm matches. Only some rows state a clone size, as once, few, many or a class for expanded clones.

clone size	V gene	D gene	J gene	CDR3 DNA	CDR3 protein
.	TRBV28	.	TRBJ2-4	TGTGCCAGCAGTTTAGAGGGAGCCAAAAACATTCAGTACTTC	CASSLEGAKNIQYF
.	TRBV7-9	TRBD1	TRBJ1-4	TGTGCCAGCAGCCCCGGACAGGGGGCCCTAACCGCTCCCCTTAATGAAAAACTGTTTTTT	CASSPGQGALTAPLNEKLFF
.	TRBV12-5	.	TRBJ2-2	TGTGCTAGTGCGGTCAATTTGAACACCGGGGAGCTGTTTTTT	CASAVNLNTGELFF
.	TRBV28	.	TRBJ2-1	TGTGCCAGCAGTAAACCGGGACAAAGTGTTTATGAGCAGTTCTTC	CASSKPGQSVYEQFF
few	TRBV5-4	.	TRBJ2-3	TGTGCCACCACCACCGGGACCTACACAGATACGCAGTATTTT	CATTTGTYTDTQYF
.	TRBV19	TRBD2	TRBJ2-7	TGTGCCAGTACCCCACCGGGAGGGCCCTACGAGCAGTACTTC	CASTPPGGPYEQYF
many	TRBV29-1	.	TRBJ2-1	TGCAGCGTCCCTAGCGCTATGGATGAGCAGTTCTTC	CSVPSAMDEQFF
few	TRBV7-9	.	TRBJ2-7	TGTGCCAGCAGCGTAGGGCTAGCTCCTCCAAGAGAGCAGTACTTC	CASSVGLAPPREQYF
.	TRBV4-2	.	TRBJ1-5	TGTGCCAGCAGCCCAGAAGGGACTCGCAATCAGCCCCAGCATTTT	CASSPEGTRNQPQHF
.	TRBV5-4	TRBD2	TRBJ2-2	TGTGCCAGCAGATCCGGGACTAGTATGACCGGGGAGCTGTTTTTT	CASRSGTSMTGELFF
.	TRBV10-3	.	TRBJ1-3	TGTGCCATCAGTGAGATGCTGCGGCCTGGAAACACCATATATTTT	CAISEMLRPGNTIYF
.	TRBV20-1	TRBD2	TRBJ2-7	TGCAGTGCTAGAGATTCAGCGGGAGACTTGAACGAGCAGTACTTC	CSARDSAGDLNEQYF
few	TRBV20-1	.	TRBJ2-1	TGCAGTGCCATGGTGGACAGCTACAATGAGCAGTTCTTC	CSAMVDSYNEQFF